The sample holds many counts of the clone carrying this TCR beta chain. The target antigen is unknown. This specimen comes from a study of T cells in Graves' hyperthyroidism and ophthalmopathy. Whole-study context: Peripheral blood collection took place at initial diagnosis, before any treatment.

Stable disease denoted Graves' hyperthyroidism without ophthalmopathy progression within 18 months. PBMCs were derived from roughly 10 ml fresh peripheral blood. Germline values: CDR1 MDHEN, CDR2 SYDVKM. The CDR3 runs to 13 residues. V gave up 7 bases and J gave up 8 bases; unmatched junction bases: 10. Study-level results: Blood also contained most expanded thyroid clonotypes above 0.001.

The CDR3 regions of TCR beta were amplified from RNA transcripts. HTBI primers drove first-round RT-PCR of the TCR CDR3. TCRdb fed the multiplex PCR reads into MiXCR, producing one record per CDR3 protein. The data hold about 700,000 distinct CDR3 sequences, with 12% to 15% observed a single time. Source material: blood. V gene TRBV28 combines with J gene TRBJ1-1; 7 nucleotides match TRBD1. This clonotype originated in a young woman with Graves' hyperthyroidism. The CDR3 DNA follows: TGTGCCAGCACCCTTACAGGGGTGGCAGAAGCTTTCTTT. This encodes CASTLTGVAEAFF.